The entry below describes one T cell receptor (beta chain). The germline V gene encodes CDR1 SGHVS and CDR2 FNYEAQ. V lost 5 bases, J lost 2 bases, and 10 bases lay in between. CDR3 length equals 13 residues. For sequencing, patients were chosen who had shown expansion of CD8+CD57+ cells by flow cytometry. The data were obtained in a study of CD8+CD57+ T cells in acquired aplastic anemia. Profiling that covered TCR beta VDJ and CDR3 relied on genomic DNA as its template. Each CDR3 protein is one row after TCRdb ran MiXCR on the reads. This table has about 200,000 distinct CDR3 sequences, 50% to 70% appearing once.

The chain carries TRBV7-6 and TRBJ2-7; no clear D gene. The sample comprised sorted CD4+, CD8+, or CD8+CD57+ T cells (not recorded which) from PBMCs. The TCR originated in a human donor with aplastic anemia. The CDR3 nucleotides are TGTGCCAGCAGCCCAGGAAGAACCTACGAGCAGTACTTC. Amino acids: CASSPGRTYEQYF.